The rows below give T cell receptor beta chains drawn from one sample of a study of cytomegalovirus exposure and HLA in healthy donors. The assay was immunoSEQ multiplex PCR, and TCRdb's table has in-frame clones only and misses some. Of fewer than 150,000 clones listed, approximately 83% were seen once; the top ten hold about 3.8%. The sample consisted of PBMCs. The receptor set was obtained from a man aged 35 to 55 in good health and CMV-seropositive. CDR3s include the opening cysteine and the closing phenylalanine or tryptophan. The D gene is left open where the match is weak. Clone sizes are given selectively: once, few, many, or a class where the clone is expanded.

>-|TRBJ2-7|-|TRBV6-6
CASSYGETPYEQYF
TGTGCCAGCAGTTACGGAGAAACCCCCTACGAGCAGTACTTC
>-|TRBJ2-3|TRBD1|TRBV7-3
CASSRQGGSTDTQYF
TGTGCCAGCAGCCGACAGGGTGGGAGCACAGATACGCAGTATTTT
>-|TRBJ2-2|TRBD2|TRBV5-1
CASSAGTSGTGELFF
TGCGCCAGCAGCGCCGGGACTAGCGGCACCGGGGAGCTGTTTTTT
>once|TRBJ2-7|-|TRBV6-1
CASRETRDWPKEQYF
TGTGCCAGCAGAGAAACTAGGGACTGGCCTAAGGAGCAGTACTTC
>once|TRBJ2-5|TRBD2|TRBV4-1
CASSQGRGLADSSETQYF
TGCGCCAGCAGCCAAGGCCGTGGCCTAGCGGACTCCTCGGAGACCCAGTACTTC
>-|TRBJ1-6|TRBD1|TRBV10-3
CATTRGTAESSYNSPLHF
TGTGCCACTACCAGGGGGACAGCTGAAAGCTCCTATAATTCACCCCTCCACTTT
>once|TRBJ1-2|TRBD1|TRBV5-5
CASSRGQNYGYTF
TGTGCCAGCAGCCGGGGACAGAACTATGGCTACACCTTC
>-|TRBJ2-5|TRBD2|TRBV9
CASSPLQSGRAETQYF
TGTGCCAGCAGCCCACTCCAGAGCGGGAGAGCTGAGACCCAGTACTTC
>-|TRBJ1-5|TRBD1|TRBV5-5
CASSLAVGQINQPQHF
TGTGCCAGCAGCTTGGCAGTGGGACAGATAAATCAGCCCCAGCATTTT
>-|TRBJ1-2|-|TRBV9
CASSPYRVSGYTF
TGTGCCAGCAGCCCGTACAGGGTATCAGGCTACACCTTC
>-|TRBJ2-2|TRBD2|TRBV30
CAWGLANTGELFF
TGTGCCTGGGGACTAGCAAACACCGGGGAGCTGTTTTTT
>-|TRBJ2-7|TRBD1|TRBV4-1
CASSQQLRTGAEQYF
TGCGCCAGCAGCCAACAATTGCGGACAGGGGCCGAGCAGTACTTC
>-|TRBJ1-2|TRBD1|TRBV19
CASSVPGQTYGYTF
TGTGCCAGTAGCGTTCCGGGACAGACCTATGGCTACACCTTC
>-|TRBJ2-1|TRBD2|TRBV7-6
CASSELAGPSYNEQFF
TGTGCCAGCAGCGAATTAGCGGGGCCTTCCTACAATGAGCAGTTCTTC